These 14 T cell receptor beta chains share one sample of origin, sequenced in a study of response to subunit inactivated influenza vaccine listed by TCRdb under 2018. The method behind the library was RT-PCR. Sequencing was carried out with an Illumina HiSeq 2500. TCRdb reanalyzed the raw reads on its own, using fastp at Q25 for trimming and MiXCR for clone calling, and kept in-frame beta chains. Every distinct CDR3 protein forms one entry, paired with its most common genes and DNA. Here the sample has under 750,000 distinct CDR3 sequences; about 12% occur a single time. More than 8.5% of the sample belongs to the ten largest clones. The sample consisted of PBMCs from blood, taken on the day of vaccination. The receptors here all came from a man aged 50 or older who received an inactivated influenza vaccine. Donor details come from another sample of the same person, matched by shared clones.

This clonotype was seen only a few times. The chain has TRBV20-1 and TRBJ2-2, with D perhaps TRBD1 (5 bases). CDR1 is DFQATT and CDR2 is SNEGSKA in the germline V gene (reference sequence). CDR3 length equals 15 residues. V was shortened by 0 bases and J by 2 bases, with 10 bases between the two germline ends. CDR3 DNA sequence: TGCAGTGCTAGAGATCCCAGGGAAAACACCGGGGAGCTGTTTTTT. Translated, it gives CSARDPRENTGELFF.

This sequence joins TRBV5-1 and TRBJ2-3, with 13 nucleotides matching TRBD2. Germline V gene lookup returns CDR1 SGHRS and CDR2 YFSETQ. Trimming took 2 bases from V and 0 from J; bases not matched to a gene: 3. The CDR3 has 17 residues. CDR3 region: CASSLGLAGVSTDTQYF. DNA for the CDR3: TGCGCCAGCAGCTTAGGACTAGCGGGAGTGAGCACAGATACGCAGTATTTT. The variable domain in full, with the rest retrieved from reference TRBV5-1 and TRBJ2-3, is KAGVTQTPRYLIKTRGQQVTLSCSPISGHRSVSWYQQTPGQGLQFLFEYFSETQRNKGNFPGRFSGRQFSNSRSEMNVSTLELGDSALYLCASSLGLAGVSTDTQYFGPGTRLTVL.

This clonotype was recorded many times. The chain combines TRBV29-1 with TRBJ2-7; 8 nucleotides align to TRBD2. Germline CDR1 reads SQVTM; CDR2 reads ANQGSEA. The CDR3 sequence is 14 residues long. Trimming at V came to 3 bases and at J to 1 base, leaving 5 bases not matched to a gene. The CDR3 bases are TGCAGCGTTGAGGGTCTAGCGGGTTCCTACGAGCAGTACTTC. The encoded protein is CSVEGLAGSYEQYF.

The V gene is TRBV5-1, the J gene TRBJ2-2, with D possibly matching TRBD1 (6 bases). CDR1 is SGHRS and CDR2 is YFSETQ in the germline V gene. The CDR3 is 14 residues long. Trimming took 4 bases from V and 9 from J, leaving 16 bases between them. CDR3 DNA sequence: TGCGCCAGCAGCCCGACGGGACATTCTTGGGAGCTGTTTTTT. Its translation: CASSPTGHSWELFF.

This clonotype showed up many times. The chain has TRBV15 and TRBJ2-3, with TRBD2 matching 7 bases. The CDR3 sequence is 12 residues long. Germline CDR1 LNHNV, CDR2 YYDKDF (reference sequence). Trimming removed 8 bases from V and 2 bases from J; junction bases left unmatched: 1. CDR3 coding DNA: TGTGCCACCGCGGGAGACACAGATACGCAGTATTTT. Its translation: CATAGDTDTQYF. Variable domain in full (rest from reference TRBV15 and TRBJ2-3): DAMVIQNPRYQVTQFGKPVTLSCSQTLNHNVMYWYQQKSSQAPKLLFHYYDKDFNNEADTPDNFQSRRPNTSFCFLDIRSPGLGDTAMYLCATAGDTDTQYFGPGTRLTVL.

The CDR3 region is CSASGAPGASTDTQYF. The CDR3 nucleotides read TGCAGCGCCAGCGGGGCCCCCGGTGCTAGCACAGATACGCAGTATTTT. V is TRBV29-1 and J is TRBJ2-3, with TRBD2 identical over 7 bases. The junction had 13 bases not matched to a gene; V was cut back by 7 bases and J by 0 bases. Germline values: CDR1 SQVTM, CDR2 ANQGSEA. CDR3 size: 16 residues.

The chain employs TRBV7-2 and TRBJ2-3; D is possibly TRBD1 (6 bases). V dropped 1 base and J dropped 2 bases, with 13 bases sitting between them. This CDR3 has 16 residues. In germline, CDR1 is SGHTA, CDR2 FQGNSA. The CDR3 DNA sequence: TGTGCCAGCAGCTTAGGACAGGACCCTTACACAGATACGCAGTATTTT. Its protein is CASSLGQDPYTDTQYF.

This clonotype was picked up many times. This chain connects TRBV7-2 to TRBJ2-7, with 8 positions matching TRBD1. Germline CDR1 and CDR2: SGHTA and FQGNSA. CDR3 size: 15 residues. J gave up 3 bases and V 1 base, and 5 bases lay outside the gene matches. The CDR3 DNA follows: TGTGCCAGCAGCTTAGGGGGGACAGGTGGCTACGAGCAGTACTTC. Translating gives CASSLGGTGGYEQYF.

Written as DNA, the CDR3 is TGTGCCAGCAGTTATGTGTCCGGGGGAGCTGAAGCTTTCTTT. It specifies CASSYVSGGAEAFF. The chain joins TRBV6-5 to TRBJ1-1; possibly TRBD1 for D (5 bases). Germline V gene sequence: CDR1 MNHEY, CDR2 SVGAGI. Trimming removed 3 bases at V and 6 bases at J, with 14 bases between. The CDR3 totals 14 residues.

The chain carries TRBV21-1 and TRBJ2-2; the table's D call TRBD1 went unverified against the DNA. TRBV21-1 is a listed pseudogene. The CDR3 totals 15 residues. The CDR3 here is CASSTLSRGAGELFF. The CDR3 coding sequence is TGTGCCAGCAGCACCCTATCCAGGGGAGCCGGGGAGCTGTTTTTT.

This clonotype was found a few times. This chain joins TRBV7-9 and TRBJ2-7; 8 positions match TRBD1. Germline CDR1 and CDR2: SEHNR and FQNEAQ (reference sequence). The CDR3 runs 16 residues. V trimming: 5 bases; J trimming: 2 bases; junction bases outside the gene matches: 11. The chain's CDR3 is CASSTGQGLIAYEQYF. In DNA form, the CDR3 reads TGTGCCAGCAGCACCGGACAGGGTTTGATAGCCTACGAGCAGTACTTC.

This clonotype occurred many times. The chain recombines TRBV3-1 with TRBJ1-3; no clear D. V was shortened by 4 bases and J by 0 bases, with 10 bases between the two germline ends. CDR3 length: 15 amino acids. The germline V gene encodes CDR1 LGHDT and CDR2 YNNKEL (reference sequence). The CDR3 DNA is TGTGCCAGCAGCCCATCGTCGAACTCTGGAAACACCATATATTTT. Its translation is CASSPSSNSGNTIYF.

This clonotype showed up just a few times. The J gene is TRBJ2-2, the V gene TRBV7-9; 7 bases align to TRBD1. Germline V gives CDR1 SEHNR, CDR2 FQNEAQ (reference sequence). This CDR3 has 15 amino acids. V gave up 5 bases and J gave up 5 bases; unmatched junction bases: 8. DNA of the CDR3: TGTGCCAGCAGCCCATTGACAGGGAGTACCGGGGAGCTGTTTTTT. It specifies CASSPLTGSTGELFF.

The chain recombines TRBV12-3 or TRBV12-4 with TRBJ2-3; D unresolved. The ends were cut back, 3 bases at V and 6 bases at J, with 1 base in the middle. This CDR3 is 10 amino acids long. The CDR3 DNA follows: TGTGCCAGCAGTTTCGATACGCAGTATTTT. It is translated as CASSFDTQYF.